The T cell receptor beta chain described here comes from a study of blood T cells in healthy people across ages. For the second PCR, which ran for about 7 to 11 cycles, a sample-barcoded 5' primer and a J-beta primer mix were used. From the 5' RACE reads, TCRdb called clonotypes with MiXCR, one entry per CDR3 protein. The sample has 600,000 to 800,000 distinct CDR3 sequences, under 25% seen once. CDR3 length: 13 residues. The germline CDR1 and CDR2 sequences are SQVTM and ANQGSEA. V was cut by 2 bases and J by 7 bases, with 14 bases left in between. The sequence came from a man between 70 and 80 years old in good health. The chain carries TRBV29-1 and TRBJ2-5; TRBD2 is a possible D gene (5 bases). Sequencing was carried out using blood. CDR3 nucleotide sequence: TGCAGCGTTGAATCCCGCGGGTCAGGGACCCAGTACTTC. Translated: CSVESRGSGTQYF.